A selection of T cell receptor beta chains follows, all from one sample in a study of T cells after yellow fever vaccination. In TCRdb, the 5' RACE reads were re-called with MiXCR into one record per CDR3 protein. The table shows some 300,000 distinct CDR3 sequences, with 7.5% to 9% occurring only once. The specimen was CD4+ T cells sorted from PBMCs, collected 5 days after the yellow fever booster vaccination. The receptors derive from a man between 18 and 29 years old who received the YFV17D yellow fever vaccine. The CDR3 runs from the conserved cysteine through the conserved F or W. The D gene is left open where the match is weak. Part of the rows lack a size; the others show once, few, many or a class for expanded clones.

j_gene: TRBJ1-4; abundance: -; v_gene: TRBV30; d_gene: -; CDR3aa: CAWRPREGVDEKLFF; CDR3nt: TGTGCCTGGAGACCCAGGGAGGGAGTGGATGAAAAACTGTTTTTT
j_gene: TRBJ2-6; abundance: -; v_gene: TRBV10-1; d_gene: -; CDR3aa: CASGAPGPGANVLTF; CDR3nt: TGCGCCAGCGGGGCGCCCGGGCCTGGGGCCAACGTCCTGACTTTC
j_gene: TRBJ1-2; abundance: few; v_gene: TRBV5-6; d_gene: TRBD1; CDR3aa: CASSFPQGVYGYTF; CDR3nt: TGTGCCAGCAGCTTTCCGCAGGGGGTCTATGGCTACACCTTC
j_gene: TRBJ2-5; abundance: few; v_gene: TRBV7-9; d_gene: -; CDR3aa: CASSPREEETQYF; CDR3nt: TGTGCCAGCAGCCCAAGGGAGGAAGAGACCCAGTACTTC
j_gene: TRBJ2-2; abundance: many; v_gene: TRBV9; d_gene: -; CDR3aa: CASSVYTGELFF; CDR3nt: TGTGCCAGCAGCGTATACACCGGGGAGCTGTTTTTT
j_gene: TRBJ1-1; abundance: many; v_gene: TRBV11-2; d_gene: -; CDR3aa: CASSWGTEAFF; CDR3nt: TGTGCCAGCAGCTGGGGGACTGAAGCTTTCTTT
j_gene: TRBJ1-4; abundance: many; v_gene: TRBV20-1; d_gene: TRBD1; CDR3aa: CSASGQGGYKKLFF; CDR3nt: TGCAGTGCTAGTGGACAGGGAGGTTATAAAAAACTGTTTTTT
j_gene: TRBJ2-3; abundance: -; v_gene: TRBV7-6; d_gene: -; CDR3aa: CASSSDVSTDTQYF; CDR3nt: TGTGCCAGCAGCTCGGACGTAAGCACAGATACGCAGTATTTT
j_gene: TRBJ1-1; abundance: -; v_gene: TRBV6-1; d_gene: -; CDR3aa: CASIFRAGTEAFF; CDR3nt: TGTGCCAGCATCTTTCGTGCGGGCACTGAAGCTTTCTTT
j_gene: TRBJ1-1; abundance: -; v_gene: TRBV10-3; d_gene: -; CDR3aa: CAIKGTSNTEAFF; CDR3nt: TGTGCCATCAAAGGGACGTCGAACACTGAAGCTTTCTTT
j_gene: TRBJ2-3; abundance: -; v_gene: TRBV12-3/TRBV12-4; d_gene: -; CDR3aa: CASRRRGGGRADTQYF; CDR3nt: TGTGCCAGCAGGCGTCGAGGGGGGGGCAGGGCAGATACGCAGTATTTT
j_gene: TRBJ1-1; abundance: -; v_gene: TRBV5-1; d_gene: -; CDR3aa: CASSLYPGDTEAFF; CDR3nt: TGCGCCAGCAGCTTGTATCCAGGCGACACTGAAGCTTTCTTT
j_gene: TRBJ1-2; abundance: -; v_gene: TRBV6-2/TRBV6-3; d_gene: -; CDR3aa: CASSIDRYGYTF; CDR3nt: TGTGCCAGCTCCATAGACAGATATGGCTACACCTTC
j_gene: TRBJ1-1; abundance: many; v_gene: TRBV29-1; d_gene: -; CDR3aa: CSAAREGEAFF; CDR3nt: TGCAGCGCCGCACGGGAAGGGGAAGCTTTCTTT
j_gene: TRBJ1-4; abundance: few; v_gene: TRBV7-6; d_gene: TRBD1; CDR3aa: CASSPDRVPNEKLFF; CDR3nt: TGTGCCAGCAGCCCGGACAGGGTCCCTAATGAAAAACTGTTTTTT
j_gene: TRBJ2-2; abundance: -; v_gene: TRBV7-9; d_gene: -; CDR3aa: CASSLRRPAPGELFF; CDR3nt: TGTGCCAGCAGCTTAAGAAGGCCCGCACCCGGGGAGCTGTTTTTT
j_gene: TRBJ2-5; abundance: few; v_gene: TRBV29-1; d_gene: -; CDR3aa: CSAKPQETQYF; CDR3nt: TGCAGCGCTAAGCCCCAAGAGACCCAGTACTTC
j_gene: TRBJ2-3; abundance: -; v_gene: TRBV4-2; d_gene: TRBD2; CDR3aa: CASSQDPGGARDTQYF; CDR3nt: TGTGCCAGCAGCCAAGACCCCGGGGGGGCTCGGGATACGCAGTATTTT
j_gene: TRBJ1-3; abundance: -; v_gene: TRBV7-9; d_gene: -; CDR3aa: CASSSLEVGNTIYF; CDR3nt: TGTGCCAGCAGCTCCCTCGAGGTGGGAAACACCATATATTTT
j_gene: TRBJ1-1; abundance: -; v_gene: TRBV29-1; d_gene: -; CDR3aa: CSVGAQANTEAFF; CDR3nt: TGCAGCGTTGGGGCACAGGCGAACACTGAAGCTTTCTTT
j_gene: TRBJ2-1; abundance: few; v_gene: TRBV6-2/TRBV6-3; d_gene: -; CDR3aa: CASSLWDEQFF; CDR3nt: TGTGCCAGCAGTCTCTGGGATGAGCAGTTCTTC
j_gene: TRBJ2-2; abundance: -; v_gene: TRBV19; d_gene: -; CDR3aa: CASKERNTGELFF; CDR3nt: TGTGCCAGTAAGGAGAGGAACACCGGGGAGCTGTTTTTT
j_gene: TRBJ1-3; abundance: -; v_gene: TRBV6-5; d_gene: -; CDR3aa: CASSDRFSTIYF; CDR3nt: TGTGCCAGCAGTGACAGGTTTTCTACCATATATTTT
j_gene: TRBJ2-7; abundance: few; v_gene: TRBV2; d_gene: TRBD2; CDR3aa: CASSEYRLAGGSSYEQYF; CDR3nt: TGTGCCAGCAGTGAATACAGGCTAGCGGGGGGAAGCTCCTACGAGCAGTACTTC
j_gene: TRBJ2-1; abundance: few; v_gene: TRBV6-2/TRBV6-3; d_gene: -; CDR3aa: CASRKQGGNEQFF; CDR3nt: TGTGCCAGCAGAAAACAGGGTGGGAATGAGCAGTTCTTC
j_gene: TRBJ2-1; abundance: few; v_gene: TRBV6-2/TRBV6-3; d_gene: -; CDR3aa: CASSYSKDPSSYNEQFF; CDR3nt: TGTGCCAGCAGTTACTCAAAGGACCCAAGCTCCTACAATGAGCAGTTCTTC
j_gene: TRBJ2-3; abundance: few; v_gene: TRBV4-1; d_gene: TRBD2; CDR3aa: CASSHGRLAGGSTDTQYF; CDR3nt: TGCGCCAGCAGCCATGGCCGACTAGCGGGGGGGAGCACAGATACGCAGTATTTT
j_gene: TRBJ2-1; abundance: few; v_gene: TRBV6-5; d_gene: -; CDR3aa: CASSYRQVQWGEQFF; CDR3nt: TGTGCCAGCAGTTACCGACAGGTCCAGTGGGGTGAGCAGTTCTTC
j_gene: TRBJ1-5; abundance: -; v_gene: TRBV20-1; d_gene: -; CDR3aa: CSVRGASGNQPQHF; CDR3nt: TGCAGTGTTCGGGGGGCTTCAGGCAATCAGCCCCAGCATTTT
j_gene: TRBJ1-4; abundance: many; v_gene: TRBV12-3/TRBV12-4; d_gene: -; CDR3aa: CASSLIQGGEKLFF; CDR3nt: TGTGCCAGCAGTTTAATACAGGGAGGAGAAAAACTGTTTTTT
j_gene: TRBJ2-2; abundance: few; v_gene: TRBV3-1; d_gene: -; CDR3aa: CASRILGENTGELFF; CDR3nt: TGTGCCAGCAGGATCCTCGGAGAGAACACCGGGGAGCTGTTTTTT
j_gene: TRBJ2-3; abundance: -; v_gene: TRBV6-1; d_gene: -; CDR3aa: CASSEFRTSTDTQYF; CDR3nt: TGTGCCAGCAGTGAATTCAGGACTAGCACAGATACGCAGTATTTT
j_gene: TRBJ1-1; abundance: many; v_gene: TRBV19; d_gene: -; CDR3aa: CASSQSVSAEAFF; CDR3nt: TGTGCCAGTAGTCAGTCTGTGAGCGCTGAAGCTTTCTTT
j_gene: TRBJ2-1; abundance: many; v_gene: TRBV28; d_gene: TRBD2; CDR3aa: CASSPRLGSGGNEQFF; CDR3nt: TGTGCCAGCAGCCCAAGGCTGGGTAGCGGGGGGAATGAGCAGTTCTTC
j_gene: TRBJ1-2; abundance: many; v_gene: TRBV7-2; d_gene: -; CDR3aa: CASTQMDSNYGYTF; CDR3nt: TGTGCCAGCACCCAAATGGACAGTAACTATGGCTACACCTTC
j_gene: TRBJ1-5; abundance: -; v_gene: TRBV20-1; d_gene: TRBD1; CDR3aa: CSARDPGGGSNQPQHF; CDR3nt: TGCAGTGCTAGAGACCCAGGGGGCGGAAGCAATCAGCCCCAGCATTTT
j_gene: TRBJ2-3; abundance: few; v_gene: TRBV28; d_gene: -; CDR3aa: CASSRPASTDTQYF; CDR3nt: TGTGCCAGCAGTCGCCCGGCTAGCACAGATACGCAGTATTTT
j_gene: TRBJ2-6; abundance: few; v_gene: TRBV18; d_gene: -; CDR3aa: CASSPPGANVLTF; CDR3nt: TGTGCCAGCTCACCACCCGGGGCCAACGTCCTGACTTTC
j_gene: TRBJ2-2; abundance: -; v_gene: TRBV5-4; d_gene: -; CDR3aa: CASSLVYDTGELFF; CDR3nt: TGTGCCAGCAGCTTGGTGTATGACACCGGGGAGCTGTTTTTT
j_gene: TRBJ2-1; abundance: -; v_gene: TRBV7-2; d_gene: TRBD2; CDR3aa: CASSFGTSGVLDEQFF; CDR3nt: TGTGCCAGCAGCTTCGGGACTAGCGGGGTCTTGGATGAGCAGTTCTTC
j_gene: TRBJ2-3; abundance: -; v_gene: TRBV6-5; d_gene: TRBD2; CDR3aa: CASSSPSGRGGTQYF; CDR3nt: TGTGCCAGCAGTTCCCCGAGCGGGAGAGGGGGTACGCAGTATTTT
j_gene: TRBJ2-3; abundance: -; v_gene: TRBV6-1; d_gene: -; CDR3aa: CASSEQGISGGDYF; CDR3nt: TGTGCCAGCAGTGAACAGGGGATCTCGGGCGGGGACTATTTT
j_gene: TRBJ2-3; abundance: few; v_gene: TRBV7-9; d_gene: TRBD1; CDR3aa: CASRPTGTGWGTDTQYF; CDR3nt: TGTGCCAGCAGGCCAACCGGGACAGGGTGGGGCACAGATACGCAGTATTTT
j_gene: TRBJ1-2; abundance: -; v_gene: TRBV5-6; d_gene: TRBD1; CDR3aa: CASSFYRGDGYTF; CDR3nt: TGTGCCAGCAGCTTCTACAGGGGGGATGGCTACACCTTC
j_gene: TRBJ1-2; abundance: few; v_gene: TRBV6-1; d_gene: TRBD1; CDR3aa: CASKGTGGPGGYTF; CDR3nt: TGTGCCAGCAAGGGGACAGGGGGGCCTGGGGGCTACACCTTC